This T cell receptor (beta chain) comes out of a study of OX40 agonist ivuxolimab in advanced cancers. At the level of the study: An agonistic anti-OX40 (CD134) antibody, ivuxolimab, was used to treat the patients. Therapy given before enrollment (anti-PD-1, anti-PD-L1 or anti-CTLA-4) was allowed, and 40% had some. General observations from the study: Antigen specificity of clonally expanded peripheral T cells was not established. CD8+ T cells (on average) carried more expanded clones than CD4+ T cells.

Only in-frame clones appear in the TCRdb table, and some are missing; sequencing was by immunoSEQ multiplex PCR. The sample lists approximately 76,000 clones, 88% occurring once. Germline assignment: CDR1 MDHEN and CDR2 SYDVKM. The CDR3 contains 15 residues. V lost 5 bases and J lost 3, with 14 bases in between. With regard to this clone: Antigen: not known.

The sequenced sample was CD4+ or CD8+ T cells sorted from blood, obtained in a trial of the OX40 agonist ivuxolimab. The chain couples TRBV28 to TRBJ1-5; no reliable D call. This clonotype was sampled from an adult with an advanced solid tumor such as melanoma, head and neck, liver or kidney cancer. The CDR3 spells CASSVTVGPNQPQHF. For the CDR3, the DNA is TGTGCCAGCAGTGTTACCGTAGGACCCAATCAGCCCCAGCATTTT.